This T cell receptor beta chain derives from a study of blood T cell repertoires in COVID-19. For the study at large: The United States, Italy and Spain were the sources of the acute and convalescent COVID-19 samples.

CDR1 and CDR2 (germline): MGHRA, YSYEKL. Trimming shortened V by 0 bases and J by 9 bases, and 15 bases separated the two germline ends. CDR3 length: 16 residues. Measured with immunoSEQ multiplex PCR; TCRdb has only the in-frame clones, and not every one. The sample lists around 240,000 clones, more than 75% occurring once. Sample: peripheral blood. V is TRBV4-1 and J is TRBJ1-6; D is undetermined. The clonotype comes from a woman younger than 45 who had recovered from COVID-19. The chain's CDR3 is CASSQENPLTPSPLHF. The CDR3 nucleotides read TGCGCCAGCAGCCAAGAAAACCCGCTGACACCTTCACCCCTCCACTTT.